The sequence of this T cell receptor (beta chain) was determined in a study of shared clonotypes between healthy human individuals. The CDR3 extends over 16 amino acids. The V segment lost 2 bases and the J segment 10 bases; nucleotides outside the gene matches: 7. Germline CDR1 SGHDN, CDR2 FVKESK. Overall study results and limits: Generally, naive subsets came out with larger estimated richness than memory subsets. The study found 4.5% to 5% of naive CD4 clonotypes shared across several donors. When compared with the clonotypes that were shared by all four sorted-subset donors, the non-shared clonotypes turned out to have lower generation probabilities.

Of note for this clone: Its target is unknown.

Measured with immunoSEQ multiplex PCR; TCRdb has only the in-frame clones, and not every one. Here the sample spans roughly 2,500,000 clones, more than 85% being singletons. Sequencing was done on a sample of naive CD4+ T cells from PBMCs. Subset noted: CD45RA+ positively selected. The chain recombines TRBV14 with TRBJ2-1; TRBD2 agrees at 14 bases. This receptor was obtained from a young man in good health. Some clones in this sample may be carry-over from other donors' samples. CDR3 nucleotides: TGTGCCAGCAGCCAACGGCGACTAGCGGGAGGGGAAGAGCAGTTCTTC. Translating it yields CASSQRRLAGGEEQFF.